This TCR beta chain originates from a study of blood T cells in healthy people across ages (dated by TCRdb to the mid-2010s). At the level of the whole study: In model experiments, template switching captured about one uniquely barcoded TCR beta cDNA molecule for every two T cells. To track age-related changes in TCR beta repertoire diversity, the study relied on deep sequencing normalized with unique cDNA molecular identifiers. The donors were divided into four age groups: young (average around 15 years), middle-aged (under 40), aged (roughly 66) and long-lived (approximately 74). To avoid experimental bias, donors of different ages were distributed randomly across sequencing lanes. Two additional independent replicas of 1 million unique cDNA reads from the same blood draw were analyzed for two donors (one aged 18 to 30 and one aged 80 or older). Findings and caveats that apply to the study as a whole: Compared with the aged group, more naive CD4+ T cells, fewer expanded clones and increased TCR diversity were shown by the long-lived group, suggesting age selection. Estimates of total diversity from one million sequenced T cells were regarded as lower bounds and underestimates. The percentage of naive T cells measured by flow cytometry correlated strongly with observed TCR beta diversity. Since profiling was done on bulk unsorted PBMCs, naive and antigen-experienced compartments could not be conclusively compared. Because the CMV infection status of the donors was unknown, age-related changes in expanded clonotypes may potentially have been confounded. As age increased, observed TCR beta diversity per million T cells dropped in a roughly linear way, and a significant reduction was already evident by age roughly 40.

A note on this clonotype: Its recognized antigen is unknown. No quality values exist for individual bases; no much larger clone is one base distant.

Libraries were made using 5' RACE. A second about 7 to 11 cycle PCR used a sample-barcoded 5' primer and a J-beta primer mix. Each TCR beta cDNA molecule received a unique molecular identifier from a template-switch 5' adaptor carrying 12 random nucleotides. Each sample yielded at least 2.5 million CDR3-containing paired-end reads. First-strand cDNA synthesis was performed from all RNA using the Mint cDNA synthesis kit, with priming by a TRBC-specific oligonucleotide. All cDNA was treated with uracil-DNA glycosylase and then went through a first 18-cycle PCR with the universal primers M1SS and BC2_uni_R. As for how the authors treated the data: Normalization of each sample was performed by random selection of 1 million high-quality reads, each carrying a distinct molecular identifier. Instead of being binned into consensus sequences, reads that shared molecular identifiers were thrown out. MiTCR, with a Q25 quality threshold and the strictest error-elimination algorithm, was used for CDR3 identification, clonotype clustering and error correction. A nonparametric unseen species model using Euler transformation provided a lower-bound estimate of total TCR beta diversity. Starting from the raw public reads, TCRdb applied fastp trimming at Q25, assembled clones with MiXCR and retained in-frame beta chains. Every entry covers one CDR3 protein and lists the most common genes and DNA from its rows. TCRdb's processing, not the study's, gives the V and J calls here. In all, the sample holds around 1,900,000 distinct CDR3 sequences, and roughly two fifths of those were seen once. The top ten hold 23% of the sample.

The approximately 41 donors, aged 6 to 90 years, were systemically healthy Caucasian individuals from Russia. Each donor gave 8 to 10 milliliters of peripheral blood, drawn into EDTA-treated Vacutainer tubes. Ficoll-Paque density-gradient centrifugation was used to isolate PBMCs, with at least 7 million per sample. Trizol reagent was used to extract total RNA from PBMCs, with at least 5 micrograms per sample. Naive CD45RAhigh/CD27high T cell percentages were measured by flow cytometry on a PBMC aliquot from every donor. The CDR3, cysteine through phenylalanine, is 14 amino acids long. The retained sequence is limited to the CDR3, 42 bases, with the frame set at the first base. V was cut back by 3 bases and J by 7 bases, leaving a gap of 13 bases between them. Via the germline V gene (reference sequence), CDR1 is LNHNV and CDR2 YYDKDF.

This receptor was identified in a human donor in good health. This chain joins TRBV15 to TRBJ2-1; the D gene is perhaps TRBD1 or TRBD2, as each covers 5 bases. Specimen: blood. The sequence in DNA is TGTGCCACCAGCAGCGAGGGACGGTCTAATGAGCAGTTCTTC. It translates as CATSSEGRSNEQFF.